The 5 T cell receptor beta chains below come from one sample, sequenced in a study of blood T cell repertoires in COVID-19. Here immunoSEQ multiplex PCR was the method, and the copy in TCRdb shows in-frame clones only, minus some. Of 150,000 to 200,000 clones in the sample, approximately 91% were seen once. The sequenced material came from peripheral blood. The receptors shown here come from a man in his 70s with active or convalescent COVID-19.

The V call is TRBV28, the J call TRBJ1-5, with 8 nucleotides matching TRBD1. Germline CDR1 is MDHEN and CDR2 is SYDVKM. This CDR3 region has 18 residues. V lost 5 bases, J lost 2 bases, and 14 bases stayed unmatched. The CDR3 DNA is TGTGCCAGCAGTCAAAGAGGGCAGGGGGCTTGGGGCAATCAGCCCCAGCATTTT. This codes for CASSQRGQGAWGNQPQHF.

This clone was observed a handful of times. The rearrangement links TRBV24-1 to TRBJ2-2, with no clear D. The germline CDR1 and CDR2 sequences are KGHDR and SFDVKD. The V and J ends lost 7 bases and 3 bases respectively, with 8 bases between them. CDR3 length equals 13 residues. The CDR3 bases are TGTGCCACCAGCGGAGCGTACACCGGGGAGCTGTTTTTT. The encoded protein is CATSGAYTGELFF.

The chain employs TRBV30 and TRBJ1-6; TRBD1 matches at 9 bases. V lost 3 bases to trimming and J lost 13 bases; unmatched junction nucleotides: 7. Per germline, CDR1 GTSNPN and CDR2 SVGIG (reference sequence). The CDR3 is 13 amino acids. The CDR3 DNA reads TGTGCCTGGAGGGGGACAGGGAAGGCCCCCCTCCACTTT. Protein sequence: CAWRGTGKAPLHF.

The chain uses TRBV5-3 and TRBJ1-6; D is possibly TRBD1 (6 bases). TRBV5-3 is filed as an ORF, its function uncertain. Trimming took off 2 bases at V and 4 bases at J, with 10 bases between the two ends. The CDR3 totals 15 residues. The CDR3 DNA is TGTGCCAGAAGCTTCTACAGGGATTATAATTCACCCCTCCACTTT. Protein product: CARSFYRDYNSPLHF.

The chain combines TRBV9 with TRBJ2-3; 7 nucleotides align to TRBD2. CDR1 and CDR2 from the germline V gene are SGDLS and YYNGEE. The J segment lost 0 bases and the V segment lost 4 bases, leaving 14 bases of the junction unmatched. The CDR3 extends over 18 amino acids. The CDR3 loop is CASSPRSSGHTSTDTQYF. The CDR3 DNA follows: TGTGCCAGCAGCCCTCGGTCTAGCGGCCACACAAGCACAGATACGCAGTATTTT. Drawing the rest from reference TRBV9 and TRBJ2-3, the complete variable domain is DSGVTQTPKHLITATGQRVTLRCSPRSGDLSVYWYQQSLDQGLQFLIQYYNGEERAKGNILERFSAQQFPDLHSELNLSSLELGDSALYFCASSPRSSGHTSTDTQYFGPGTRLTVL.